Below, 10 T cell receptor beta chains from the same sample are listed, as sequenced in a study of cytomegalovirus exposure and HLA in healthy donors. 60 Vbeta and 13 Jbeta primers were used in PCR. Clones were read by immunoSEQ multiplex PCR, and TCRdb kept only the in-frame ones, dropping some. The sample includes about 140,000 clones, over 75% of them seen just once. Sequences were obtained from PBMCs. These receptors all stem from a man over 45 in good health and CMV-seronegative.

The chain recombines TRBV19 with TRBJ1-1, with D unresolved. The CDR3 is 13 residues long. Germline V gene lookup returns CDR1 LNHDA and CDR2 SQIVND (reference sequence). The V end was cut by 6 bases, the J end by 1 base, with 9 bases between. The CDR3, as DNA: TGTGCCAGTAGATACCGGGAGAACACTGAAGCTTTCTTT. Translated, it gives CASRYRENTEAFF.

This clone turned up a few times. The chain links TRBV2 to TRBJ2-4; the match to TRBD1 covers 12 bases. This CDR3 contains 15 residues. Germline V gene data show CDR1 as SNHLY and CDR2 as FYNNEI. After removal of 4 bases from V and 5 bases from J, the junction contained 3 bases not matched to a gene. The CDR3, as DNA: TGTGCCAGCAGTGCCGGGACAGGGGGCGAAAACATTCAGTACTTC. Amino acid sequence: CASSAGTGGENIQYF.

The CDR3 loop reads CASSPGLSYEQYF. Here the CDR3 DNA reads TGTGCCAGCAGCCCGGGACTCTCCTACGAGCAGTACTTC. The chain recombines TRBV11-3 with TRBJ2-7; tentatively, D is TRBD2 (6 bases). Germline assignment: CDR1 SGHNT and CDR2 YENEEA. Trimming pared 5 bases from V and 0 bases from J, leaving 8 bases between. The CDR3 length is 13 residues.

The rearrangement joins TRBV5-6 to TRBJ2-2; 10 bases are a match to TRBD2. Losses at the gene ends were 2 bases for V and 4 bases for J; bases not matched to a gene: 11. The CDR3 covers 18 residues. Germline CDR1 is SGHDT and CDR2 is YYEEEE. CDR3 loop: CASSLGVGLAGVTGELFF. Here the CDR3 DNA reads TGTGCCAGCAGCTTAGGAGTTGGGCTAGCGGGAGTCACCGGGGAGCTGTTTTTT.

The rearrangement links TRBV27 to TRBJ1-4, with D possibly being TRBD1 (5 bases). There are 16 residues in the CDR3. The V and J ends lost 3 bases and 3 bases respectively, with 14 bases between them. Germline V gives CDR1 MNHEY, CDR2 SMNVEV (reference sequence). For the CDR3, the DNA is TGTGCCAGCAGTTTCCAGGGTGTCTTAGCTAATGAAAAACTGTTTTTT. Amino acids: CASSFQGVLANEKLFF.

This chain connects TRBV27 to TRBJ2-1, with 7 bases lining up with TRBD2. CDR3 length equals 14 residues. The J segment lost 5 bases and the V segment lost 3 bases, leaving 4 bases of the junction unmatched. Germline V gives CDR1 MNHEY, CDR2 SMNVEV (reference sequence). The CDR3 protein is CASSFGGRNNEQFF. The DNA for the CDR3 is TGTGCCAGCAGTTTCGGCGGGAGAAACAATGAGCAGTTCTTC.

This clone was found once. The rearrangement links TRBV6-5 to TRBJ1-4; perhaps TRBD1 as D (6 bases). The V and J ends lost 6 bases and 7 bases respectively, with 18 bases between them. CDR3 length: 15 residues. Looked up from germline, CDR1 is MNHEY and CDR2 is SVGAGI. CDR3 nucleotides: TGTGCCAGCAGCCTATCCGACAGGAGCATTGAAAAACTGTTTTTT. Translating gives CASSLSDRSIEKLFF.

This clone has only one observation. J is TRBJ2-5 and V is TRBV30; 11 nucleotides line up with TRBD1. The J segment lost 2 bases and the V segment lost 5 bases, leaving 1 base of the junction unmatched. The CDR3 covers 13 residues. CDR1 and CDR2 (germline): GTSNPN, SVGIG (reference sequence). CDR3 protein: CAWGTGGQETQYF. CDR3 in DNA: TGTGCCTGGGGGACAGGGGGTCAAGAGACCCAGTACTTC.

The J gene is TRBJ2-5, the V gene TRBV5-1; the D gene is possibly TRBD2 (7 bases). The CDR3 covers 17 residues. Germline-derived CDR1 and CDR2 are SGHRS and YFSETQ. Trimming shortened V by 2 bases and J by 7 bases, and 24 bases separated the two germline ends. The CDR3 DNA reads as TGCGCCAGCAGCTTAAACCCAGGGGAGGGAGGACAGCGGACCCAGTACTTC. It specifies CASSLNPGEGGQRTQYF.

This chain joins TRBV30 and TRBJ1-2, with D unresolved. Germline assignment: CDR1 GTSNPN and CDR2 SVGIG (reference sequence). This CDR3 is built from 15 residues. Trimming cost V 3 bases and J 4 bases, with 18 bases left between them. CDR3 residues: CAWRGSRGSGYGYTF. CDR3 sequence (DNA): TGTGCCTGGAGGGGGAGCCGGGGTTCAGGCTATGGCTACACCTTC.